This T cell receptor (beta chain) was sequenced in a study of cytomegalovirus exposure and HLA in healthy donors. This clone was detected only a few times. What it binds is unknown. V shed 6 bases and J 5 bases; nucleotides not matched to a gene: 10. CDR3 length: 15 residues. The germline V gene encodes CDR1 SNHLY and CDR2 FYNNEI. Study outcomes and limitations: Segments of the TCR beta V type were, in most cases, productive about 87% or about 30% of the time in an earlier analysis.

The PCR contained 60 Vbeta and 13 Jbeta primers. The assay was immunoSEQ multiplex PCR, and TCRdb's table has in-frame clones only and misses some. The sample holds about 170,000 clones, around 77% seen once. Sequencing was carried out using PBMCs. The chain joins TRBV2 to TRBJ2-5, with 9 bases that match TRBD1. This TCR was recovered from a female donor in good health and CMV-seronegative. In DNA, the CDR3 is TGTGCCAGCAGAAGCCGGGACAGGGTCAGGGAGACCCAGTACTTC. Amino acids: CASRSRDRVRETQYF.